The present TCR beta chain was sequenced within a study of blood T cell repertoires in COVID-19. V dropped 2 bases and J dropped 5 bases, with 9 bases sitting between them. The V gene's germline CDR1 is MNHEY and CDR2 SVGEGT. The CDR3 sequence is 13 residues long. The assay was immunoSEQ multiplex PCR, and TCRdb's table has in-frame clones only and misses some. In the table there are 30,000 to 45,000 clones, 88% of which are singletons. The table lists this clone with a few counts. This same CDR3 is encoded by further DNA sequences in the sample. The chain carries TRBV6-2 or TRBV6-3 and TRBJ1-2; no firm D call. The sample consisted of peripheral blood. The clonotype originates from a man in his 70s with active COVID-19. The CDR3 is CASSYREPYGYTF. CDR3 in DNA: TGTGCCAGCAGTTACCGAGAACCTTATGGCTACACCTTC.